A selection of T cell receptor beta chains follows, all from one sample in a study of identical twins. One entry per CDR3 protein results from TCRdb running MiXCR on the 5' RACE reads. The sample comprises 1.5 million to 2 million distinct CDR3 sequences, roughly a third of which are singletons, and around 0.25% rests with the top ten. The specimen sequenced was cord blood. Every receptor here comes from a newborn girl in good health. The CDR3 runs from the conserved cysteine through the conserved F or W. The order of the fields is V gene, clone size, J gene, D gene, CDR3 protein, CDR3 DNA. A D gene is named only where the DNA matches it firmly. Clone sizes are given selectively: once, few, many, or a class where the clone is expanded.

V gene: TRBV10-3; clone size: .; J gene: TRBJ2-4; D gene: TRBD2; CDR3 protein: CAISGTSGTKNIQYF; CDR3 DNA: TGTGCCATCAGTGGGACTAGCGGGACCAAAAACATTCAGTACTTC
V gene: TRBV27; clone size: many; J gene: TRBJ2-4; D gene: TRBD1; CDR3 protein: CASSLSGQGPIAKNIQYF; CDR3 DNA: TGTGCCAGCAGTTTATCTGGACAGGGCCCGATAGCCAAAAACATTCAGTACTTC
V gene: TRBV21-1; clone size: .; J gene: TRBJ2-7; D gene: .; CDR3 protein: CASSKVTGSYEQYF; CDR3 DNA: TGTGCCAGCAGCAAAGTTACAGGGTCCTACGAGCAGTACTTC
V gene: TRBV6-1; clone size: few; J gene: TRBJ2-7; D gene: .; CDR3 protein: CASSVPGAYEQYF; CDR3 DNA: TGTGCCAGCAGTGTCCCAGGGGCCTACGAGCAGTACTTC
V gene: TRBV10-3; clone size: many; J gene: TRBJ2-7; D gene: TRBD2; CDR3 protein: CAISEGLAPYEQYF; CDR3 DNA: TGTGCCATCAGTGAGGGACTAGCGCCCTACGAGCAGTACTTC
V gene: TRBV4-2; clone size: .; J gene: TRBJ2-7; D gene: TRBD1; CDR3 protein: CASSQELDRSSYEQYF; CDR3 DNA: TGTGCCAGCAGCCAGGAATTGGACAGGTCTTCCTACGAGCAGTACTTC
V gene: TRBV7-2; clone size: .; J gene: TRBJ2-3; D gene: .; CDR3 protein: CASSPLFGRLTDTQYF; CDR3 DNA: TGTGCCAGCAGCCCCTTATTTGGGCGTCTCACAGATACGCAGTATTTT
V gene: TRBV3-1; clone size: .; J gene: TRBJ2-5; D gene: .; CDR3 protein: CASSQAGGLTYEETQYF; CDR3 DNA: TGTGCCAGCAGCCAGGCCGGGGGACTGACCTACGAAGAGACCCAGTACTTC
V gene: TRBV25-1; clone size: .; J gene: TRBJ1-1; D gene: .; CDR3 protein: CASRVAGAHTEAFF; CDR3 DNA: TGTGCCAGCAGAGTTGCAGGGGCCCACACTGAAGCTTTCTTT
V gene: TRBV3-1; clone size: .; J gene: TRBJ1-2; D gene: .; CDR3 protein: CASSQLDLYGYTF; CDR3 DNA: TGTGCCAGCAGCCAACTGGACCTTTATGGCTACACCTTC
V gene: TRBV6-6; clone size: .; J gene: TRBJ2-7; D gene: .; CDR3 protein: CASSYTRTVSYEQYF; CDR3 DNA: TGTGCCAGCAGTTACACCAGGACCGTCTCCTACGAGCAGTACTTC
V gene: TRBV7-9; clone size: .; J gene: TRBJ1-4; D gene: TRBD1; CDR3 protein: CASSFWGQDNEKLFF; CDR3 DNA: TGTGCCAGCAGCTTTTGGGGACAGGATAATGAAAAACTGTTTTTT
V gene: TRBV9; clone size: .; J gene: TRBJ2-5; D gene: .; CDR3 protein: CASSRRSETQYF; CDR3 DNA: TGTGCCAGCAGCCGGAGATCGGAGACCCAGTACTTC
V gene: TRBV5-1; clone size: .; J gene: TRBJ1-2; D gene: .; CDR3 protein: CASSSPRRGEVYGYTF; CDR3 DNA: TGCGCCAGCAGCTCACCACGTAGAGGGGAGGTCTATGGCTACACCTTC
V gene: TRBV29-1; clone size: many; J gene: TRBJ2-1; D gene: .; CDR3 protein: CSVGLRGNNEQFF; CDR3 DNA: TGCAGCGTTGGGTTAAGGGGGAACAATGAGCAGTTCTTC
V gene: TRBV2; clone size: few; J gene: TRBJ2-7; D gene: TRBD2; CDR3 protein: CASSEPGLAGDYEQYF; CDR3 DNA: TGTGCCAGCAGTGAACCGGGACTAGCGGGAGATTACGAGCAGTACTTC
V gene: TRBV20-1; clone size: few; J gene: TRBJ2-1; D gene: .; CDR3 protein: CSARESGDLYNEQFF; CDR3 DNA: TGCAGTGCTAGAGAGTCCGGCGACCTATACAATGAGCAGTTCTTC
V gene: TRBV20-1; clone size: few; J gene: TRBJ1-2; D gene: TRBD1; CDR3 protein: CSARVVGTGLKADYGYTF; CDR3 DNA: TGCAGTGCTAGAGTGGTTGGGACAGGGTTGAAGGCGGACTATGGCTACACCTTC
V gene: TRBV3-1; clone size: .; J gene: TRBJ2-2; D gene: .; CDR3 protein: CATCGGLNTGELFF; CDR3 DNA: TGTGCCACCTGCGGGGGCCTAAACACCGGGGAGCTGTTTTTT
V gene: TRBV5-1; clone size: many; J gene: TRBJ2-1; D gene: TRBD1; CDR3 protein: CASSLGQGSYNEQFF; CDR3 DNA: TGTGCCAGCAGCTTAGGACAGGGCTCCTACAATGAGCAGTTCTTC
V gene: TRBV11-2; clone size: few; J gene: TRBJ1-5; D gene: .; CDR3 protein: CASSLGDGVWPQHF; CDR3 DNA: TGTGCCAGCAGCTTAGGGGACGGGGTATGGCCCCAGCATTTT
V gene: TRBV19; clone size: .; J gene: TRBJ1-2; D gene: TRBD1; CDR3 protein: CAGSIWPGQGSDGYTF; CDR3 DNA: TGTGCCGGTAGTATTTGGCCGGGACAGGGGTCGGATGGCTACACCTTC
V gene: TRBV12-3/TRBV12-4; clone size: .; J gene: TRBJ1-4; D gene: .; CDR3 protein: CASSLSPRVTNEKLFF; CDR3 DNA: TGTGCCAGCAGTTTATCCCCGAGAGTAACTAATGAAAAACTGTTTTTT
V gene: TRBV9; clone size: .; J gene: TRBJ1-2; D gene: .; CDR3 protein: CASSVFRGSYGYTF; CDR3 DNA: TGTGCCAGCAGCGTATTCCGGGGTTCCTATGGCTACACCTTC
V gene: TRBV20-1; clone size: .; J gene: TRBJ2-3; D gene: .; CDR3 protein: CSARDLSATTDTQYF; CDR3 DNA: TGCAGTGCTAGAGATTTATCGGCCACCACAGATACGCAGTATTTT
V gene: TRBV5-1; clone size: few; J gene: TRBJ2-1; D gene: TRBD2; CDR3 protein: CASSLWPTSGSRSYNEQFF; CDR3 DNA: TGCGCCAGCAGCCTTTGGCCCACTAGCGGGTCCCGCTCCTACAATGAGCAGTTCTTC
V gene: TRBV28; clone size: .; J gene: TRBJ1-2; D gene: .; CDR3 protein: CASSSSFISTGFYGYTF; CDR3 DNA: TGTGCCAGCAGTTCCTCCTTCATCTCTACAGGGTTCTATGGCTACACCTTC
V gene: TRBV20-1; clone size: few; J gene: TRBJ2-7; D gene: .; CDR3 protein: CSAVGLAYNYEQYF; CDR3 DNA: TGCAGTGCTGTAGGGCTAGCTTATAACTACGAGCAGTACTTC
V gene: TRBV5-1; clone size: few; J gene: TRBJ2-1; D gene: TRBD2; CDR3 protein: CASNVLAGVSYNEQFF; CDR3 DNA: TGCGCCAGCAATGTCCTAGCGGGGGTCTCCTACAATGAGCAGTTCTTC
V gene: TRBV21-1; clone size: few; J gene: TRBJ2-3; D gene: .; CDR3 protein: CASRGLAGGPGTDTQYF; CDR3 DNA: TGTGCCAGCAGAGGACTAGCGGGGGGGCCCGGCACAGATACGCAGTATTTT
V gene: TRBV20-1; clone size: .; J gene: TRBJ2-1; D gene: TRBD2; CDR3 protein: CSARGTSGGGYNEQFF; CDR3 DNA: TGCAGTGCTAGAGGGACTAGCGGGGGGGGCTACAATGAGCAGTTCTTC
V gene: TRBV7-2; clone size: .; J gene: TRBJ2-7; D gene: TRBD1; CDR3 protein: CASSLSSWGQGYNEQYF; CDR3 DNA: TGTGCCAGCAGCTTAAGCAGTTGGGGACAGGGGTACAATGAGCAGTACTTC
V gene: TRBV10-3; clone size: few; J gene: TRBJ2-3; D gene: TRBD2; CDR3 protein: CATNLAGLTDTQYF; CDR3 DNA: TGTGCCACAAACTTAGCGGGACTCACAGATACGCAGTATTTT
V gene: TRBV7-2; clone size: many; J gene: TRBJ2-3; D gene: .; CDR3 protein: CASSSWGPPDTQYF; CDR3 DNA: TGTGCCAGCAGCTCGTGGGGACCTCCAGATACGCAGTATTTT
V gene: TRBV28; clone size: .; J gene: TRBJ2-7; D gene: TRBD1; CDR3 protein: CASSLMGQGVSYEQYF; CDR3 DNA: TGTGCCAGCAGTTTAATGGGACAGGGGGTCTCCTACGAGCAGTACTTC
V gene: TRBV12-3/TRBV12-4; clone size: .; J gene: TRBJ2-7; D gene: .; CDR3 protein: CASSISATTYEQYF; CDR3 DNA: TGTGCCAGCAGTATTAGTGCCACCACCTACGAGCAGTACTTC
V gene: TRBV5-1; clone size: few; J gene: TRBJ2-5; D gene: .; CDR3 protein: CASSLGNEETQYF; CDR3 DNA: TGCGCCAGCAGCTTGGGCAACGAAGAGACCCAGTACTTC
V gene: TRBV6-5; clone size: many; J gene: TRBJ2-1; D gene: TRBD2; CDR3 protein: CASSYLAGSYNEQFF; CDR3 DNA: TGTGCCAGCAGTTACCTAGCGGGCTCCTACAATGAGCAGTTCTTC
V gene: TRBV7-2; clone size: few; J gene: TRBJ2-1; D gene: .; CDR3 protein: CASSLESSVYNEQFF; CDR3 DNA: TGTGCCAGCAGCTTAGAGAGTAGCGTCTACAATGAGCAGTTCTTC
V gene: TRBV29-1; clone size: .; J gene: TRBJ2-7; D gene: TRBD1; CDR3 protein: CSVEPGQGSYEQYF; CDR3 DNA: TGCAGCGTTGAACCGGGACAGGGCTCCTACGAGCAGTACTTC
V gene: TRBV10-3; clone size: few; J gene: TRBJ2-3; D gene: TRBD2; CDR3 protein: CAISESGRLDTQYF; CDR3 DNA: TGTGCCATCAGTGAGAGCGGGAGGTTAGATACGCAGTATTTT
V gene: TRBV5-1; clone size: .; J gene: TRBJ2-5; D gene: .; CDR3 protein: CASVNLSQQETQYF; CDR3 DNA: TGCGCCAGCGTCAACCTTTCGCAGCAAGAGACCCAGTACTTC
V gene: TRBV20-1; clone size: many; J gene: TRBJ2-1; D gene: TRBD2; CDR3 protein: CSARGGTSGNEQFF; CDR3 DNA: TGCAGTGCTAGAGGCGGGACTAGCGGCAATGAGCAGTTCTTC
V gene: TRBV6-6; clone size: .; J gene: TRBJ2-4; D gene: .; CDR3 protein: CASRSEVLAKNIQYF; CDR3 DNA: TGTGCCAGCAGATCCGAAGTCCTAGCCAAAAACATTCAGTACTTC
V gene: TRBV7-9; clone size: few; J gene: TRBJ1-2; D gene: .; CDR3 protein: CASSPYLQGSGYTF; CDR3 DNA: TGTGCCAGCAGCCCCTATCTTCAGGGTAGTGGCTACACCTTC
V gene: TRBV3-1; clone size: .; J gene: TRBJ1-2; D gene: .; CDR3 protein: CASSKRGARDGYTF; CDR3 DNA: TGTGCCAGCAGCAAGCGGGGGGCGCGGGATGGCTACACCTTC